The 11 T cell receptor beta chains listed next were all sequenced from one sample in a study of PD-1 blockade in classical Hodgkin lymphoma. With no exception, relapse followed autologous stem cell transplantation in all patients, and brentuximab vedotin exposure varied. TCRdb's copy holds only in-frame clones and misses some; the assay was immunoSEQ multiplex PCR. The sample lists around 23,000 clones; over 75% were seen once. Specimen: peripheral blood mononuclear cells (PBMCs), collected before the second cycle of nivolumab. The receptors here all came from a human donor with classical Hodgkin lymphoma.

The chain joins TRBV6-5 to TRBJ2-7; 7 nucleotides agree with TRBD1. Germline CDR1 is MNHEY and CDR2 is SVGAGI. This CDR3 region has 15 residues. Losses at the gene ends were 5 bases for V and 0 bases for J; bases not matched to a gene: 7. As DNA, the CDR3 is TGTGCCAGCAGTGCTTCGACAGGGAGCTCCTACGAGCAGTACTTC. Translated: CASSASTGSSYEQYF.

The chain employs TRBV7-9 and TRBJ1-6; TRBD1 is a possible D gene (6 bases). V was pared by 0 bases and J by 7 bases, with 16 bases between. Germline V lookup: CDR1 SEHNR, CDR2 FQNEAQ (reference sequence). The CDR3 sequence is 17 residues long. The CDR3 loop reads CASSLAPLVGGNSPLHF. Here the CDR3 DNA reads TGTGCCAGCAGCTTAGCTCCCTTAGTAGGGGGGAATTCACCCCTCCACTTT.

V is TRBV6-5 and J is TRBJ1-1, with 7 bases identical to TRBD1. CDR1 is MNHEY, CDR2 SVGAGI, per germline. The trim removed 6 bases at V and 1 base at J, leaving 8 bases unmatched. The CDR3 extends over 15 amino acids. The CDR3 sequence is CASSHTGQQNTEAFF. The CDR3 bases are TGTGCCAGCAGCCACACGGGACAGCAGAACACTGAAGCTTTCTTT.

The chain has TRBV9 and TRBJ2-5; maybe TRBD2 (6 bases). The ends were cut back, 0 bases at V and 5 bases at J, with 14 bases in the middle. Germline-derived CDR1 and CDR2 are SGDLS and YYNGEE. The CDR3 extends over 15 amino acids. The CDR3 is CASSVGREWSETQYF. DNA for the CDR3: TGTGCCAGCAGCGTAGGGCGGGAATGGAGTGAGACCCAGTACTTC.

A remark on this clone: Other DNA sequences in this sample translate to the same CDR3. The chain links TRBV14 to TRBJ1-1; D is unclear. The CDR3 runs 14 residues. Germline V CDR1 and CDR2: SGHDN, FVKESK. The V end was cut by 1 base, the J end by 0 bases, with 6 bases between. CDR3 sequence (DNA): TGTGCCAGCAGCCAAGCCGGAATGAACACTGAAGCTTTCTTT. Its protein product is CASSQAGMNTEAFF.

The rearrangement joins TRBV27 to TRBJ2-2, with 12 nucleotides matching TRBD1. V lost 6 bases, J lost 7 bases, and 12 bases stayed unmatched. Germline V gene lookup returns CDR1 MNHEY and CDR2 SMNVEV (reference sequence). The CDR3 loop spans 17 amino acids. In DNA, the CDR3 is TGTGCCAGCAGGGGGAACCGGGACAGGGGGCTTGTCGGGGAGCTGTTTTTT. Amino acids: CASRGNRDRGLVGELFF.

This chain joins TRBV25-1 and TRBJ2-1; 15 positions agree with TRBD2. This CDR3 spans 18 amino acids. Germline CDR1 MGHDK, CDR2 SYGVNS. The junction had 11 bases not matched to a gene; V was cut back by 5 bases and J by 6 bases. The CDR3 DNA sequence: TGTGCCAGCAGTCAACCACAGGGACTAGCGGGAGGTTTCAATGAGCAGTTCTTC. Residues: CASSQPQGLAGGFNEQFF.

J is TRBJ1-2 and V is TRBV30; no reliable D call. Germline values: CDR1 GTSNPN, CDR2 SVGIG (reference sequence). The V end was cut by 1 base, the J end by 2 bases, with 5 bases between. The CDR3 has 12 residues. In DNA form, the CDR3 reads TGTGCCTGGAGTGGAGGGAACTATGGCTACACCTTC. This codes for CAWSGGNYGYTF.

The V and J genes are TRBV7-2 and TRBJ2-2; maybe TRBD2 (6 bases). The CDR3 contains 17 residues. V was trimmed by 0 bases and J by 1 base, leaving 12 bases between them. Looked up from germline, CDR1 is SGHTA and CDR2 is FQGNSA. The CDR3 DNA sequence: TGTGCCAGCAGCTTAGCGCGGCTAGCGATGAACACCGGGGAGCTGTTTTTT. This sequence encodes CASSLARLAMNTGELFF.

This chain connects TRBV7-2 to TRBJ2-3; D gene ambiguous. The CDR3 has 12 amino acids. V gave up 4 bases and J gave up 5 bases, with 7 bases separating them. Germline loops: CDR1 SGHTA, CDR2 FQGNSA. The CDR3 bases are TGTGCCAGCAGCTCCCGTCTAGATACGCAGTATTTT. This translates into CASSSRLDTQYF.

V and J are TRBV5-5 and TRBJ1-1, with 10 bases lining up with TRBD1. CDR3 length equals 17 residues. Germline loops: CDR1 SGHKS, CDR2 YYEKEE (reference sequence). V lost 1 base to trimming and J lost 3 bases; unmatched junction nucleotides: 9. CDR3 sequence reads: CASSLRDRGRRDTEAFF. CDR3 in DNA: TGTGCCAGCAGCTTGCGAGACAGGGGGCGGAGGGACACTGAAGCTTTCTTT.